Below, 18 T cell receptor beta chains from the same sample are listed, as sequenced in a study of cytomegalovirus exposure and HLA in healthy donors. Vbeta (60) and Jbeta (13) primers were used in the PCR. TCRdb's copy holds only in-frame clones and misses some; the assay was immunoSEQ multiplex PCR. The repertoire holds about 110,000 clones, with roughly 68% as singletons. The source material was PBMCs. These receptors all stem from a woman aged 25 to 39 in good health and CMV-seronegative.

V and J are TRBV5-1 and TRBJ2-2; 7 bases match TRBD1. The V gene end was trimmed by 6 bases and the J gene end by 1 base; junction bases not matched to a gene: 3. The CDR3 covers 14 residues. Germline-derived CDR1 and CDR2 are SGHRS and YFSETQ. CDR3 region: CASKRTGNTGELFF. CDR3 nucleotide sequence: TGCGCCAGCAAGAGGACAGGGAACACCGGGGAGCTGTTTTTT.

The chain recombines TRBV18 with TRBJ1-2, with 8 bases identical to TRBD1. From germline, CDR1 is KGHSH and CDR2 LQKENI. CDR3 size: 16 residues. After removal of 3 bases from V and 0 bases from J, the junction contained 6 bases not matched to a gene. CDR3 sequence (DNA): TGTGCCAGCTCACCCCAAATGGGACAGGCTAACTATGGCTACACCTTC. Amino acid sequence: CASSPQMGQANYGYTF.

This chain links TRBV10-1 with TRBJ1-4; 9 bases map to TRBD1. The CDR3 spans 13 residues. CDR1 WNHNN and CDR2 SYGVQD come from the germline V gene (reference sequence). J lost 8 bases, V lost 6 bases, and 4 bases had no gene match. CDR3 in amino acids: CASSRTGEEKLFF. CDR3 bases: TGCGCCAGCAGCCGGACAGGGGAGGAAAAACTGTTTTTT.

This clone was seen only a few times. The V and J genes are TRBV12-5 and TRBJ1-2; D may be TRBD1 (5 bases). CDR1 and CDR2 (germline): LGHNT, FRNRAP. Trimming took off 4 bases at V and 3 bases at J, with 18 bases between the two ends. CDR3 size: 16 residues. Here the CDR3 reads CASGSVGGDRDYGYTF. DNA for the CDR3: TGTGCTAGTGGTTCCGTCGGGGGTGATCGGGACTATGGCTACACCTTC.

The CDR3 nucleotides read TGCGCCAGCAGCTATACCGGGACAGGCTACAATGAGCAGTTCTTC. Translated: CASSYTGTGYNEQFF. V is TRBV5-1 and J is TRBJ2-1; 8 bases agree with TRBD1. This CDR3 is 15 amino acids long. CDR1 and CDR2 (germline): SGHRS, YFSETQ. V was pared by 3 bases and J by 3 bases, with 5 bases of the junction left unmatched.

The chain joins TRBV11-2 to TRBJ1-5; D not certain. Trimming removed 1 base from V and 7 bases from J, with 11 bases in between. The CDR3 spans 14 residues. Germline CDR1 SGHAT, CDR2 FQNNGV. The DNA for the CDR3 is TGTGCCAGCAGCTTAGTAGGAGGCGACCAGCCCCAGCATTTT. Protein product: CASSLVGGDQPQHF.

This clone was recorded a few times. V gene TRBV9 combines with J gene TRBJ2-5, with 9 bases fitting TRBD1. With V trimmed by 2 bases and J by 0 bases, 11 bases remained unmatched. Per germline, CDR1 SGDLS and CDR2 YYNGEE. The CDR3 spans 18 residues. The CDR3 bases are TGTGCCAGCAGCGTCTCCGCTAGAGGGACAGGGTACCAAGAGACCCAGTACTTC. This encodes CASSVSARGTGYQETQYF.

The rearrangement links TRBV7-2 to TRBJ1-1; D uncertain. The CDR3 has 15 residues. Germline values: CDR1 SGHTA, CDR2 FQGNSA. V dropped 5 bases and J dropped 2 bases, with 15 bases sitting between them. CDR3 protein: CASSKTLRGNTEAFF. The DNA for the CDR3 is TGTGCCAGCAGCAAGACTTTGCGGGGAAACACTGAAGCTTTCTTT.

This chain links TRBV4-1 with TRBJ2-7; no clear D. V dropped 5 bases and J dropped 4 bases, with 12 bases sitting between them. CDR1 is MGHRA, CDR2 YSYEKL, per germline. The CDR3 extends over 13 amino acids. The CDR3 DNA reads TGCGCCAGCAGCATAGACTGGAAGTACGAGCAGTACTTC. It encodes CASSIDWKYEQYF.

The V gene is TRBV4-3, the J gene TRBJ1-1; D unresolved. Germline CDR1 is LGHNA and CDR2 is YSLEER. V was clipped by 1 base and J by 1 base, with 10 bases between them. CDR3 length: 15 residues. In DNA, the CDR3 is TGCGCCAGCAGCCAAGGTTGGGCCACGAACACTGAAGCTTTCTTT. Translated, it gives CASSQGWATNTEAFF.

V usage is TRBV6-5 and J usage is TRBJ1-3; weak D call: TRBD1 (6 bases). Germline CDR1 MNHEY, CDR2 SVGAGI. V gave up 8 bases and J gave up 0 bases, with 17 bases separating them. The CDR3 consists of 16 residues. The CDR3 nucleotides are TGTGCCAGCCGTTGGACAGACTATAGCTCTGGAAACACCATATATTTT. Amino acid sequence: CASRWTDYSSGNTIYF.

This clone was seen more than once but under ten times. This rearrangement joins TRBV30 to TRBJ1-5; no reliable D call. Germline CDR1 GTSNPN, CDR2 SVGIG (reference sequence). The CDR3 consists of 13 residues. Trimming took off 0 bases at V and 9 bases at J, with 12 bases between the two ends. CDR3 in DNA: TGTGCCTGGAGTGTCAAAAGTGACTTGCCCCAGCATTTT. Its translation is CAWSVKSDLPQHF. Using reference TRBV30 and TRBJ1-5 for the parts outside the CDR3, the full variable domain is SQTIHQWPATLVQPVGSPLSLECTVEGTSNPNLYWYRQAAGRGLQLLFYSVGIGQISSEVPQNLSASRPQDRQFILSSKKLLLSDSGFYLCAWSVKSDLPQHFGDGTRLSIL.

This clone appeared a few times. This rearrangement joins TRBV7-2 to TRBJ2-5; 8 bases fit TRBD2. V was pared by 5 bases and J by 4 bases, with 6 bases of the junction left unmatched. The germline V gene encodes CDR1 SGHTA and CDR2 FQGNSA. This CDR3 has 14 residues. In DNA form, the CDR3 reads TGTGCCAGCAGCACAGCCGGGACTAGAGAGACCCAGTACTTC. Translated: CASSTAGTRETQYF.

The chain links TRBV30 to TRBJ1-4, with no clear D. The CDR3 contains 11 residues. V lost 3 bases and J 5 bases, leaving 4 bases between the germline ends. CDR1 is GTSNPN and CDR2 is SVGIG in the germline V gene (reference sequence). The CDR3 nucleotides read TGTGCCTGGAGCCGGAATGAAAAACTGTTTTTT. Translation gives CAWSRNEKLFF.

This chain joins TRBV6-6 and TRBJ2-7, with TRBD1 as a possible D gene (6 bases). The CDR3 has 14 amino acids. Germline V lookup: CDR1 MNHNY, CDR2 SVGAGI (reference sequence). Trimming stripped 6 bases from V and 1 base from J, with 13 bases between. CDR3 sequence (DNA): TGTGCCAGCAGCCTAGGGGGACATTCCTACGAGCAGTACTTC. Protein: CASSLGGHSYEQYF.

CDR3 coding DNA: TGCAGCGTTGGGGACAGGGGGGTACTAAACACTGAAGCTTTCTTT. As protein: CSVGDRGVLNTEAFF. The chain joins TRBV29-1 to TRBJ1-1, with 11 bases fitting TRBD1. The CDR3 covers 15 residues. The junction had 6 bases not matched to a gene; V was cut back by 4 bases and J by 2 bases. Germline V gene sequence: CDR1 SQVTM, CDR2 ANQGSEA.

J is TRBJ1-1 and V is TRBV18, with D perhaps TRBD1 (5 bases). This CDR3 comprises 13 residues. The ends were cut back, 6 bases at V and 5 bases at J, with 13 bases in the middle. CDR1 KGHSH and CDR2 LQKENI come from the germline V gene. The CDR3 spells CASSQGVRTEAFF. Here the CDR3 DNA reads TGTGCCAGCTCCCAAGGGGTGAGGACTGAAGCTTTCTTT.

V is TRBV11-3 and J is TRBJ2-7, with 7 bases fitting TRBD1. The CDR3 has 14 amino acids. The trim removed 5 bases at V and 1 base at J, leaving 5 bases unmatched. CDR1 and CDR2 from the germline V gene are SGHNT and YENEEA. CDR3 sequence reads: CASSAPDRSYEQYF. CDR3 in DNA: TGTGCCAGCAGCGCGCCGGACAGGTCCTACGAGCAGTACTTC. The full variable domain, in which reference TRBV11-3 and TRBJ2-7 provide the parts outside the CDR3, is EAGVVQSPRYKIIEKKQPVAFWCNPISGHNTLYWYLQNLGQGPELLIRYENEEAVDDSQLPKDRFSAERLKGVDSTLKIQPAELGDSAVYLCASSAPDRSYEQYFGPGTRLTVT.